Below, 14 T cell receptor beta chains from the same sample are listed, as sequenced in a study of cytomegalovirus exposure and HLA in healthy donors. Primers for the PCR totalled 60 Vbeta and 13 Jbeta. TCRdb's copy holds only in-frame clones and misses some; the assay was immunoSEQ multiplex PCR. This sample has roughly 80,000 clones, with roughly 63% found just once. The sample taken for sequencing was PBMCs. These receptors came from a man aged 25 to 40 in good health and CMV-seropositive.

This sequence joins TRBV11-3 and TRBJ1-1; 10 nucleotides line up with TRBD1. The V gene end was trimmed by 4 bases and the J gene end by 5 bases; junction bases not matched to a gene: 13. CDR3 length equals 17 residues. Germline V gives CDR1 SGHNT, CDR2 YENEEA. The CDR3 here is CASSSPLGQGMGTEAFF. The DNA for the CDR3 is TGTGCCAGCAGCTCCCCCCTGGGACAGGGGATGGGGACTGAAGCTTTCTTT.

The rearrangement uses TRBV7-9 and TRBJ2-1, with 9 bases matching TRBD2. The CDR3 length is 16 residues. V lost 1 base and J lost 5; bases outside the gene matches: 6. Germline lookup yields CDR1 SEHNR and CDR2 FQNEAQ (reference sequence). CDR3 in amino acids: CASSLEAGGPNNEQFF. Written as DNA, the CDR3 is TGTGCCAGCAGCTTAGAGGCGGGGGGGCCAAACAATGAGCAGTTCTTC.

The table lists this clone with a few counts. The chain recombines TRBV5-1 with TRBJ2-7; TRBD1 might be the D (6 bases). V shed 3 bases and J shed 1 base, with 14 bases lying between them. The germline V gene has CDR1 SGHRS and CDR2 YFSETQ. The CDR3 consists of 15 residues. Written as DNA, the CDR3 is TGCGCCAGCAGCTCTGGGGGCAGGGCATCCTACGAGCAGTACTTC. Its translation: CASSSGGRASYEQYF.

In DNA form, the CDR3 reads TGTGCCAGCAGTGACTCACAAAGCACAGATACGCAGTATTTT. It is translated as CASSDSQSTDTQYF. The chain employs TRBV6-4 and TRBJ2-3; D is ambiguous. Germline V gives CDR1 MRHNA, CDR2 SNTAGT. V dropped 0 bases and J dropped 0 bases, with 4 bases sitting between them. CDR3 length: 14 amino acids.

The rearrangement joins TRBV29-1 to TRBJ2-5, with 8 bases matching TRBD2. V lost 6 bases to trimming and J lost 1 base; unmatched junction nucleotides: 7. The germline V gene encodes CDR1 SQVTM and CDR2 ANQGSEA. The CDR3 runs to 14 residues. CDR3 sequence reads: CSVPRTSGQETQYF. The DNA of the CDR3 is TGCAGCGTCCCCCGAACTAGCGGCCAAGAGACCCAGTACTTC.

This rearrangement joins TRBV5-1 to TRBJ2-5; TRBD2 aligns across 10 bases. Trimming at V came to 0 bases and at J to 2 bases, leaving 16 bases not matched to a gene. The CDR3 loop spans 20 amino acids. CDR1 and CDR2 (germline): SGHRS, YFSETQ. CDR3 nucleotides: TGCGCCAGCAGCTTGGGCCGCTTTAGCGGGGGGCCCACCCGTCAAGAGACCCAGTACTTC. Amino acids: CASSLGRFSGGPTRQETQYF.

The rearrangement links TRBV2 to TRBJ1-5, with 12 bases that match TRBD1. The CDR3 extends over 17 amino acids. Germline assignment: CDR1 SNHLY and CDR2 FYNNEI. Trimming cost V 11 bases and J 0 bases; bases outside gene matches: 11. Here the CDR3 DNA reads TGTGCCTCACTCCGGGACAGGGGGCCTTATAGCAATCAGCCCCAGCATTTT. It specifies CASLRDRGPYSNQPQHF.

In this sample, this clone turned up once. The chain recombines TRBV19 with TRBJ1-1; 12 positions agree with TRBD1. There are 17 residues in the CDR3. Germline CDR1 is LNHDA and CDR2 is SQIVND (reference sequence). Trimming removed 7 bases from V and 5 bases from J; junction bases left unmatched: 14. CDR3 sequence reads: CASKAPGTGGPGTEAFF. DNA for the CDR3: TGTGCCAGTAAAGCACCCGGGACAGGGGGCCCGGGGACTGAAGCTTTCTTT.

The J gene is TRBJ2-7, the V gene TRBV29-1; 11 bases map to TRBD1. Unmatched junction bases numbered 6, after V lost 7 bases and J lost 7 bases. This CDR3 is 12 amino acids long. Germline CDR1 SQVTM, CDR2 ANQGSEA. CDR3 loop: CSAGQGVREQYF. CDR3 DNA sequence: TGCAGCGCGGGACAGGGGGTAAGGGAGCAGTACTTC.

This chain joins TRBV10-1 and TRBJ2-1; 12 bases align to TRBD1. The V gene's germline CDR1 is WNHNN and CDR2 SYGVQD (reference sequence). There are 15 residues in the CDR3. After removal of 2 bases from V and 10 bases from J, the junction contained 6 bases not matched to a gene. In DNA form, the CDR3 reads TGCGCCAGCAGTGAGGGGACAGGGGGCGCGGGGGAGCAGTTCTTC. Protein sequence: CASSEGTGGAGEQFF.

The sample holds a few counts of this clone. The rearrangement joins TRBV5-1 to TRBJ1-1; D call uncertain. This CDR3 contains 14 residues. The V end lost 1 base, the J end lost 3 bases, and 10 bases lay between the germline ends. Germline V gives CDR1 SGHRS, CDR2 YFSETQ. The CDR3 DNA follows: TGCGCCAGCAGCTTGTCGGGGTTGGACACTGAAGCTTTCTTT. Translating it yields CASSLSGLDTEAFF.

The chain is built from TRBV4-1 and TRBJ2-3; TRBD2 matches at 13 bases. With V trimmed by 1 base and J by 2 bases, 6 bases remained unmatched. The length of the CDR3 is 18 residues. Per germline, CDR1 MGHRA and CDR2 YSYEKL. CDR3 DNA: TGCGCCAGCAGCCAAGGGAGGACTAGCGGGGGACCCACAGATACGCAGTATTTT. It is translated as CASSQGRTSGGPTDTQYF.

The rearrangement joins TRBV6-5 to TRBJ2-3, with TRBD2 matching 8 bases. The CDR3 runs 12 residues. CDR1 and CDR2 (germline): MNHEY, SVGAGI. V lost 2 bases and J lost 10; bases outside the gene matches: 2. CDR3 in amino acids: CASSYSGGPQYF. The CDR3 DNA reads TGTGCCAGCAGTTACAGCGGGGGTCCGCAGTATTTT.

In this sample, this clone turned up a few times. The V and J genes are TRBV4-2 and TRBJ2-7, with 8 bases that match TRBD2. V trimming: 4 bases; J trimming: 0 bases; junction bases outside the gene matches: 8. The CDR3 is 16 amino acids. Germline lookup yields CDR1 LGHNA and CDR2 YNFKEQ. The CDR3 sequence: CASSPATGTSSYEQYF. CDR3 sequence (DNA): TGTGCCAGCAGCCCCGCAACCGGGACTAGCTCCTACGAGCAGTACTTC.